This T cell receptor beta chain was retrieved from a study of Ad26.COV2.S vaccination and SARS-CoV-2 variants. Study-level points and caveats: Vaccine recipients had higher spike-specific TCR breadth than placebo recipients.

Produced via immunoSEQ multiplex PCR; TCRdb's table is partial and in-frame only. Of some 370,000 clones listed, under 90% are singletons. Treatment described: 15 to 20 received Ad26.COV2.S at low or high dose, single or two shots; five or six received placebo; per-sample allocation not given. Specimens were obtained on day 63 following the first vaccine or placebo injection. Built on an Ad26 vector, the vaccine expressed Wuhan-strain SARS-CoV-2 spike. Turning to this clone: Antigen unknown.

There are 15 residues in the CDR3. Trimming stripped 3 bases from V and 7 bases from J, with 16 bases between. CDR1 is SEHNR and CDR2 is FQNEAQ in the germline V gene (reference sequence). The rearrangement joins TRBV7-9 to TRBJ2-4; perhaps TRBD2 as D (6 bases). The sequence was collected from a person aged 18-65 years who received the Ad26.COV2.S COVID-19 vaccine or a placebo. Sequences were derived from peripheral blood, sampled in a trial of Ad26.COV2.S vaccine versus placebo. The CDR3 region has the DNA TGTGCCAGCAGCTTGGACACAACCGCGGGGAACATTCAGTACTTC. As protein: CASSLDTTAGNIQYF.